The clone carrying this TCR beta chain was detected a few times. Antigen unknown. TCRdb fed the 5' RACE reads into MiXCR, producing one record per CDR3 protein. The sample records approximately 630,000 distinct CDR3 sequences, just over 7% being singletons. The data are from a study of identical twins. Per germline, CDR1 SGHTA and CDR2 FQGNSA. This CDR3 comprises 9 residues. Trimming took 2 bases from V and 11 from J, leaving 3 bases between them. Study-level results: Where beta out-of-frame sequences were concerned, excess twin sharing was weaker. Invariant MAIT and iNKT cells may have partly biased zero-insertion analyses. Out-of-frame TCR alpha sharing observed in monozygotic twins exceeded model estimates. Cord blood beta clonotypes that were abundant carried fewer insertions, and memory repertoires showed no such trend.

These records were also assigned to another study, of yellow fever vaccine responses in identical twins.

The clonotype comes from a woman in her late teens or twenties in good health. The specimen was PBMCs. V usage is TRBV7-2 and J usage is TRBJ1-1; D remains ambiguous. The CDR3 DNA sequence: TGTGCCAGCAGCTTAAAGGCTTTCTTT. This translates into CASSLKAFF.